One T cell receptor beta chain is described in this entry. Its antigen is currently not known. Base qualities are not provided; no much larger clone lies one nucleotide away. The sample originates from a study of response to subunit inactivated influenza vaccine (dated by TCRdb to the late 2010s). With regard to the full study: The study used deep quantitative T cell receptor repertoire profiling to track responses to a trivalent subunit inactivated influenza vaccine. Overall results and qualifications from the work: The authors suggested that each seasonal influenza vaccination may recruit only a limited number of new T cells.

The germline V gene gives CDR1 as SGDLS and CDR2 as YYNGEE. The CDR3 goes from the cysteine to the phenylalanine over 13 residues. Only the CDR3 DNA stays, 39 bases, in frame from base 1. V gives up 4 bases and J gives up 2 bases, and the segment between their germline ends measures 8 bases. Library preparation employed RT-PCR. TCRdb records Illumina HiSeq 2500 as the sequencer. TCRdb reworked the public reads: Q25 trimming with fastp, MiXCR clone assembly, productive beta chains retained. CDR3 protein sequences are deduplicated, and each keeps its most common genes and DNA. Counted in this sample were hundreds of thousands of distinct CDR3 sequences; roughly 27% of them appeared once. Under 2.5% of the sample is taken by the ten largest.

This receptor was identified in a man aged 50-59 years who received an inactivated influenza vaccine. Donor details come from another sample of the same person, matched by shared clones. The starting material was CD4+ T cells sorted from PBMCs, obtained roughly 5 days after vaccination. The rearrangement combines TRBV9 with TRBJ2-3, with the D gene not confidently named. At the DNA level, the sequence is TGTGCCAGCAGCATCCGGGCCACAGATACGCAGTATTTT. The encoded protein is CASSIRATDTQYF.